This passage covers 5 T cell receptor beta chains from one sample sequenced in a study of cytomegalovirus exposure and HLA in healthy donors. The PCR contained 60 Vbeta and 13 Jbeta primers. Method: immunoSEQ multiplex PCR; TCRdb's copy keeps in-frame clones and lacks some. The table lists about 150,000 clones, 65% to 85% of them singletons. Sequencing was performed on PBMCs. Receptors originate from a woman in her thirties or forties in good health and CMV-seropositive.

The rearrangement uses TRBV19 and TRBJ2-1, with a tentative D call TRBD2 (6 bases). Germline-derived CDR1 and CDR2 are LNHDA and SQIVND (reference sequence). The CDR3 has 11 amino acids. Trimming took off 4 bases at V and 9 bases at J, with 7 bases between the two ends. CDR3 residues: CASSTTSEQFF. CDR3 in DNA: TGTGCCAGTAGTACGACTAGTGAGCAGTTCTTC.

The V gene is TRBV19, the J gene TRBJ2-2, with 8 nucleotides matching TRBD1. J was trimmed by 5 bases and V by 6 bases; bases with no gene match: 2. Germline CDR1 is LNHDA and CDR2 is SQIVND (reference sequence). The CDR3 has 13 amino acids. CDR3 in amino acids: CASRTGVTGELFF. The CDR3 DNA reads TGTGCCAGTAGGACAGGGGTTACCGGGGAGCTGTTTTTT.

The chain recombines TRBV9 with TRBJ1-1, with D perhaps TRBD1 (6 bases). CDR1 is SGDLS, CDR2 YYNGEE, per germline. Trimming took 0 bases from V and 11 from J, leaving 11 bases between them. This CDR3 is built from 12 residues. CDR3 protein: CASSVGGGEAFF. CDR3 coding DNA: TGTGCCAGCAGCGTAGGAGGGGGAGAGGCTTTCTTT.

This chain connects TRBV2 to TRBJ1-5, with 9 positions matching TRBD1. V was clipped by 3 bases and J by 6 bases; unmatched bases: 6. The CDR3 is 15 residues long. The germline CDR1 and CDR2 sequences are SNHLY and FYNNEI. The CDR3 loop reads CASSEDRGKAQPQHF. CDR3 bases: TGTGCCAGCAGTGAGGACAGGGGTAAGGCTCAGCCCCAGCATTTT.

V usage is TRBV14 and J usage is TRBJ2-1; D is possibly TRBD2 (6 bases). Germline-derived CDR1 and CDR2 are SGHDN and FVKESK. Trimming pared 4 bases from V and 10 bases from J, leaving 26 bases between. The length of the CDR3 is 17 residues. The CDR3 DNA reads TGTGCCAGCAGCCTCCCCCGGAGGCCCCCCCAGCGGGCAGAGCAGTTCTTC. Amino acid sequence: CASSLPRRPPQRAEQFF.